This T cell receptor beta chain stems from a study of Graves' ophthalmopathy and Graves' hyperthyroidism. Overall study findings and caveats: Researchers report that a 13-signature model separated ophthalmopathy from stable hyperthyroidism, posting 85% to 90% sensitivity and 75% to 84% specificity. As the model predicted ophthalmopathy progression, it achieved a sensitivity of 70% to 71% and a specificity of 72.22%. In blood appeared most of the expanded thyroid clonotypes whose frequency exceeded 0.001.

Trimming removed 3 bases at V and 4 bases at J, with 12 bases between. Germline V lookup: CDR1 LGHNA, CDR2 YNFKEQ. CDR3 length: 14 residues. Having ophthalmopathy, the donors showed moderate-to-severe activity, CAS ≥3 and NOSPECS ≥4, with disease lasting under 3 months. Amplifying from RNA transcripts, the study obtained TCR beta CDR3 regions. HTBI primers primed a first-round RT-PCR, and a second-round multiplex PCR followed. From the multiplex PCR reads, TCRdb called clonotypes with MiXCR, one entry per CDR3 protein. The sample holds a few hundred thousand distinct CDR3 sequences, 20% to 25% seen once. This clonotype was observed at least ten times. Its cognate antigen is unknown.

The chain has TRBV4-2 and TRBJ2-5, with TRBD1 as a possible D gene (5 bases). The sequence was collected from a woman aged 45-65 years with Graves' ophthalmopathy. Sample: peripheral blood. CDR3 residues: CASSQAGLRETQYF. The CDR3 nucleotides are TGTGCCAGCAGCCAGGCAGGGCTTCGAGAGACCCAGTACTTC.